This T cell receptor beta chain came from a study of blood T cell repertoires in COVID-19. The wider study: The United States, Italy and Spain were the sources of the acute and convalescent COVID-19 samples.

The cohort comprised adults aged about 18 to 100 years residing in approximately 25 US areas. Researchers sorted participants into cohorts using their self-reported clinical history. This CDR3 spans 17 amino acids. As handled by the study authors: From reference gene primer amplification, estimates of nucleated cell counts were derived. Sequencing used immunoSEQ multiplex PCR; TCRdb keeps in-frame clones, though not all of them. That table furnishes V, J and clone size, whereas the DNA furnished D and trimming. The sample yields fewer than 250,000 clones, about 86% seen once. The specimen sequenced was PBMCs or T cells enriched from blood (not recorded which). The chain recombines TRBV21-1 with TRBJ2-2; TRBD2 was called by the table and not checked on the DNA. TRBV21-1 represents a pseudogene. This clonotype was obtained from a middle-aged woman with acute COVID-19. The CDR3 DNA follows: TGTGCCAGCAGCAATGAGAATTTGCTAGCGAGCACCGGGGAGCTGTTTTTT. This encodes CASSNENLLASTGELFF.